The entry below describes one T cell receptor beta chain. This entry is derived from a study of cytomegalovirus exposure and HLA in healthy donors. The study ran its PCR with 60 Vbeta and 13 Jbeta primers. The protocol was immunoSEQ multiplex PCR, while the TCRdb copy is restricted to in-frame clones and leaves out a portion. In the table there are 110,000 or so clones, around three quarters of which are singletons. Germline loops: CDR1 MDHEN, CDR2 SYDVKM. The CDR3 is made up of 14 amino acids. The germline V and J ends were trimmed by 3 bases and 1 base, with 9 bases remaining between them. The material sequenced was PBMCs. The origin of this receptor is a man in his fifties or sixties in good health and CMV-seropositive. The rearrangement links TRBV28 to TRBJ1-2, with D perhaps matching TRBD1 (6 bases). The DNA of the CDR3 is TGTGCCAGCAGTTTCGGGACACTTAACTATGGCTACACCTTC. Amino acids: CASSFGTLNYGYTF.